The rows below give T cell receptor beta chains drawn from one sample of a study of blood T cell repertoires in COVID-19. Data came from immunoSEQ multiplex PCR; TCRdb stores just in-frame clones and leaves some out. This table has some 65,000 clones, about nine tenths appearing once. Sequenced material: peripheral blood. These receptor sequences come from a man aged 50-60 years with COVID-19, enrolled during active disease. Each CDR3 is given with its conserved first and last residue. The D gene is left open where the match is weak. Clone size is given for some rows only: seen once, a few or many times, or a class if the clone is expanded.

. TRBJ1-1 TRBV19 TRBD1 CASSRHRGPNTEAFF TGTGCCAGTAGTAGGCACAGGGGGCCGAACACTGAAGCTTTCTTT
once TRBJ2-2 TRBV7-8 TRBD1 CASSLTGTANTGELFF TGTGCCAGCAGCTTAACGGGGACAGCGAACACCGGGGAGCTGTTTTTT
. TRBJ2-7 TRBV12-3/TRBV12-4 . CASSSGSRYEQYF TGTGCCAGCAGTTCGGGAAGCCGCTACGAGCAGTACTTC
. TRBJ1-1 TRBV11-2 . CASSFSSNRGTEAFF TGTGCCAGCAGCTTTTCGTCCAACCGAGGCACTGAAGCTTTCTTT
once TRBJ2-1 TRBV5-1 . CASSRGGSYNEQFF TGCGCCAGCAGCAGAGGCGGCTCCTACAATGAGCAGTTCTTC
. TRBJ2-2 TRBV7-9 TRBD1 CASSWTGMTGELFF TGTGCCAGCAGCTGGACAGGGATGACCGGGGAGCTGTTTTTT
. TRBJ1-2 TRBV6-5 TRBD1 CASSYSPGGYGYTF TGTGCCAGCAGTTACTCCCCAGGGGGCTATGGCTACACCTTC
. TRBJ2-5 TRBV5-1 TRBD1 CASSSGQGGETQYF TGCGCCAGCAGCTCCGGACAGGGTGGGGAGACCCAGTACTTC
few TRBJ2-7 TRBV4-1 TRBD1 CASGQGSEQYF TGCGCCAGCGGACAGGGGAGCGAGCAGTACTTC
once TRBJ2-7 TRBV28 . CASSFPPGEQYF TGTGCCAGCAGTTTCCCCCCGGGCGAGCAGTACTTC
. TRBJ2-1 TRBV7-9 . CASSSGMGNEQFF TGTGCCAGCAGCTCGGGGATGGGCAATGAGCAGTTCTTC
once TRBJ1-5 TRBV12-3/TRBV12-4 TRBD1 CASTGQGAQPQHF TGTGCCAGCACGGGACAGGGGGCTCAGCCCCAGCATTTT
. TRBJ2-7 TRBV3-1/TRBV3-2 TRBD1 CASSQDWGTGSGYEQYF TGTGCCAGCAGCCAAGATTGGGGGACAGGGAGCGGATACGAGCAGTACTTC
. TRBJ1-6 TRBV9 . CASSVGRSLNSPLHF TGTGCCAGCAGCGTCGGCAGGTCCCTTAATTCACCCCTCCACTTT
once TRBJ1-3 TRBV2 . CASSPDRPFSGNTIYF TGTGCCAGCAGCCCTGACAGGCCGTTCTCTGGAAACACCATATATTTT
once TRBJ2-1 TRBV7-3 TRBD1 CASSFSGGNEQFF TGTGCCAGCAGCTTTTCAGGGGGCAATGAGCAGTTCTTC